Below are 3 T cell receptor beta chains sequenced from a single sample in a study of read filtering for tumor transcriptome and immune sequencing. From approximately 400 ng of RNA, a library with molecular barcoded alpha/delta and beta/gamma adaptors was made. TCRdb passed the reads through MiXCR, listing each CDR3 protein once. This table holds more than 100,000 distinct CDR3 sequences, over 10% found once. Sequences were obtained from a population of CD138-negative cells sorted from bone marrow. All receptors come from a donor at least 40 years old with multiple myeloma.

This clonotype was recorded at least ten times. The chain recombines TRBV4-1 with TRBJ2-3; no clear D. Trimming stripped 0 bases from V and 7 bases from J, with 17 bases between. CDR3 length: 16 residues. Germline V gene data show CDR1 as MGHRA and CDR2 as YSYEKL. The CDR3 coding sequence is TGCGCCAGCAGCCAAGAAATCGGCAGCCTGGGGTATACGCAGTATTTT. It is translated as CASSQEIGSLGYTQYF.

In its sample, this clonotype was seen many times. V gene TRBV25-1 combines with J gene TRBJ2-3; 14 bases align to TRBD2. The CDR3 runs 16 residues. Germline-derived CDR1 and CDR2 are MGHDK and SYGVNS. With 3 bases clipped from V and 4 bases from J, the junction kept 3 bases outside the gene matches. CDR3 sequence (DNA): TGTGCCAGCAGTGACCTGACTAGCGGGAGGGCAGATACGCAGTATTTT. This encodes CASSDLTSGRADTQYF. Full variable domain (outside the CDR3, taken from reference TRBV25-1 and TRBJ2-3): EADIYQTPRYLVIGTGKKITLECSQTMGHDKMYWYQQDPGMELHLIHYSYGVNSTEKGDLSSESTVSRIRTEHFPLTLESARPSHTSQYLCASSDLTSGRADTQYFGPGTRLTVL.

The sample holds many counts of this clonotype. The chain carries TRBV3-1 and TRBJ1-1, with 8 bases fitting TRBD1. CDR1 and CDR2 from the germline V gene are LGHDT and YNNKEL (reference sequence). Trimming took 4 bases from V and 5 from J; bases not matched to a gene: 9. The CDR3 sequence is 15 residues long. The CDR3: CASSPASTGETEAFF. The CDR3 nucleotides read TGTGCCAGCAGCCCTGCCTCGACAGGGGAAACTGAAGCTTTCTTT.